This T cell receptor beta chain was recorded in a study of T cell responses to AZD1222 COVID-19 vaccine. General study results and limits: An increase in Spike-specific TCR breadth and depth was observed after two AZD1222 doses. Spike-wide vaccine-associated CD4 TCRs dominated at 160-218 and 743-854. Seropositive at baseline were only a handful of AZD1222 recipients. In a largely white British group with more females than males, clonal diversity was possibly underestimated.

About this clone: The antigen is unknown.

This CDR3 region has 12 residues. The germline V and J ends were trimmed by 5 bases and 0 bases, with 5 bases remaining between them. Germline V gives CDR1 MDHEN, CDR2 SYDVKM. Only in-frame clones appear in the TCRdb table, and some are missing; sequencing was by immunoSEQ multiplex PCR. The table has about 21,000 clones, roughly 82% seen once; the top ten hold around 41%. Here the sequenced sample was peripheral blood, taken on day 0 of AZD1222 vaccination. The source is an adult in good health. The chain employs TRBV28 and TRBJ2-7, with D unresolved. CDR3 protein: CASSPSSYEQYF. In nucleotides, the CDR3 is TGTGCCAGCAGTCCCAGCTCCTACGAGCAGTACTTC.